Sequencing of this T cell receptor (beta chain) was carried out in a study of low-dose radiotherapy and immunotherapy resistance in tumors. Study context: Cohort 2, a group dosed every two weeks at 1 Gy per fraction, received 13 Gy in total over 26 weeks. Every two weeks, cyclophosphamide 200 mg/m2 was infused one day before radiation plus immunotherapy.

This clonotype appeared many times. Alpha- and beta-chain coverage of first-strand cDNA came from TRAV- and TRBV-specific primers. Over approximately 19 PCR cycles, TCRs were amplified from a constant-region primer and V-primer adapter. Via MiXCR, TCRdb re-called the reads, giving one row per CDR3 protein. The sample consists of about 39,000 distinct CDR3 sequences, roughly 20% of them appearing once. The V and J ends lost 2 bases and 10 bases, in that order; junction bases with no gene match: 8. Per the germline V gene, CDR1 is SNHLY and CDR2 is FYNNEI. The CDR3 runs 15 residues. Regarding time point: after trial treatment. Indicated treatment: LDRT plus nivolumab, ipilimumab, low-dose cyclophosphamide and aspirin (RACIN trial). In the RACIN dose-escalation trial, donors got nivolumab plus ipilimumab with aspirin, cyclophosphamide and radiotherapy.

Sequenced here: PBMCs, sampled after low-dose radiotherapy plus immunotherapy. The chain combines TRBV2 with TRBJ1-6, with TRBD1 matching 7 bases. The TCR originated in a female donor with ovarian cancer. The CDR3 nucleotides read TGTGCCAGCAGTGAACAGGGACAGCCGGGATCACCCCTCCACTTT. It encodes CASSEQGQPGSPLHF.